A selection of T cell receptor beta chains follows, all from one sample in a study of OX40 agonist ivuxolimab in advanced cancers. This table comes from immunoSEQ multiplex PCR, and its TCRdb copy is limited to in-frame clones, with some not included. Among more than 55,000 clones listed, 79% were seen once. Sequences were derived from CD4+ or CD8+ T cells sorted from blood, sampled in a trial of the OX40 agonist ivuxolimab. The source of these receptors is an adult with an advanced solid tumor such as melanoma, head and neck, liver or kidney cancer. The CDR3 runs from the conserved cysteine through the conserved F or W. D genes are given only for firm matches. Only part of the rows carry a size: once, few, many, or a class if the clone is expanded.

J,D,V,size,length,DNA,CDR3
TRBJ1-4,TRBD1,TRBV5-6,NA,15,TGTGCCAGCAGCGACAGGGGGCGGTGGACTGAAAAACTGTTTTTT,CASSDRGRWTEKLFF
TRBJ1-2,NA,TRBV18,NA,13,TGTGCCAGCTCGCCCAGTGAAAACTATGGCTACACCTTC,CASSPSENYGYTF
TRBJ2-1,NA,TRBV13,NA,15,TGTGCCAGCAGCTCCCGGGAGAGCTCCTACAATGAGCAGTTCTTC,CASSSRESSYNEQFF
TRBJ1-1,NA,TRBV7-9,NA,13,TGTGCCAGCAGCTGGGGGGGGAACACTGAAGCTTTCTTT,CASSWGGNTEAFF
TRBJ2-7,TRBD1,TRBV7-9,once,14,TGTGCCAGCAGCTTGGGGACAGCCTCCTACGAGCAGTACTTC,CASSLGTASYEQYF
TRBJ2-1,TRBD2,TRBV4-1,few,14,TGCGCCAGCAGCTCAGGACTAGCGGAGAATGAGCAGTTCTTC,CASSSGLAENEQFF
TRBJ2-2,TRBD2,TRBV12-5,NA,21,TGTGCTAGTGGTTTGGTCCGGACTAGCGGGGCGTATCGATCTAACACCGGGGAGCTGTTTTTT,CASGLVRTSGAYRSNTGELFF
TRBJ2-2,TRBD1,TRBV6-6,few,14,TGTGCCAGCAGCCCACAGGGGTCCACCGGGGAGCTGTTTTTT,CASSPQGSTGELFF
TRBJ2-2,TRBD1,TRBV7-6,NA,16,TGTGCCAGCACCCTAAGGGACAGCCGGAACACCGGGGAGCTGTTTTTT,CASTLRDSRNTGELFF
TRBJ2-3,NA,TRBV10-3,NA,13,TGTGCCATCAGTGAGTCTCCTGTAGATACGCAGTATTTT,CAISESPVDTQYF
TRBJ1-6,NA,TRBV19,NA,16,TGTGCCAGTAGTATAAGAAGTATCGCAGCTAATTCACCCCTCCACTTT,CASSIRSIAANSPLHF
TRBJ1-5,TRBD1,TRBV19,NA,16,TGTGCCAGTAGTAACCCAGGGACAGGGAGCAATCAGCCCCAGCATTTT,CASSNPGTGSNQPQHF
TRBJ1-2,TRBD1,TRBV4-3,NA,15,TGCGCCAGCAGCCAAGGGACAGGGATGACCTATGGCTACACCTTC,CASSQGTGMTYGYTF
TRBJ1-1,NA,TRBV7-8,NA,14,TGTGCCAGCAGCTTAGTACAGGCTAACACTGAAGCTTTCTTT,CASSLVQANTEAFF
TRBJ2-2,TRBD2,TRBV7-3,once,18,TGTGCCAGCACCCAGCTGGGGCTAGCGGGGGGTGGCACCGGGGAGCTGTTTTTT,CASTQLGLAGGGTGELFF
TRBJ1-2,NA,TRBV4-2,NA,16,TGTGCCAGCAGCCTCCGGGACGGACCAGACAACTATGGCTACACCTTC,CASSLRDGPDNYGYTF
TRBJ1-4,TRBD1,TRBV7-9,NA,13,TGTGCCAGCAGCCCTAGAGACAGGGCTTCACTGTTTTTT,CASSPRDRASLFF
TRBJ2-1,NA,TRBV27,NA,14,TGTGCCAGCAGCCCCCGGGTCATATACAATGAGCAGTTCTTC,CASSPRVIYNEQFF
TRBJ2-1,TRBD2,TRBV19,NA,13,TGTGCCAGTAGTACTGTAGGGAGGGCTGAGCAGTTCTTC,CASSTVGRAEQFF
TRBJ1-2,TRBD1,TRBV28,once,15,TGTGCCAGCAGTTTGCAGGGACAGGGAAACTATGGCTACACCTTC,CASSLQGQGNYGYTF
TRBJ1-3,NA,TRBV4-2,NA,17,TGTGCCAGCAGCCAAGATCGGTCGGGGGGCATTGGAAACACCATATATTTT,CASSQDRSGGIGNTIYF
TRBJ1-6,NA,TRBV7-6,NA,11,TGTGCCAGCAGCTCCGGTTCACCCCTCCACTTT,CASSSGSPLHF
TRBJ2-5,NA,TRBV5-1,NA,14,TGCGCCAGCAGCTTGGAGGGACCACGGGAGACCCAGTACTTC,CASSLEGPRETQYF
TRBJ2-3,TRBD2,TRBV7-2,NA,16,TGTGCCAGCAGCTCCGGACTAGCGGAGCCCACAGATACGCAGTATTTT,CASSSGLAEPTDTQYF
TRBJ2-3,NA,TRBV4-3,NA,15,TGCGCCAGCAGCCAAGAGGGAATAGGGACAGATACGCAGTATTTT,CASSQEGIGTDTQYF
TRBJ1-1,NA,TRBV6-5,NA,11,TGTGCCAGTTATTTGGGGGCTGAAGCTTTCTTT,CASYLGAEAFF